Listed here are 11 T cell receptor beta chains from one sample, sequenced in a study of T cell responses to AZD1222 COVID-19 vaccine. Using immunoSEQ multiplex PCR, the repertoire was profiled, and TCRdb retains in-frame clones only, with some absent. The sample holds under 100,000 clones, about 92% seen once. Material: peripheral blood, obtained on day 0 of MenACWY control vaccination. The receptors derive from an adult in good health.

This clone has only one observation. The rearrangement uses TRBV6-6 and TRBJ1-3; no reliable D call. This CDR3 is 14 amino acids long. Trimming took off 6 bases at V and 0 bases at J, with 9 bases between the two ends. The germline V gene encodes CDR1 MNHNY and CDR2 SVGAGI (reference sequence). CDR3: CASRLISSGNTIYF. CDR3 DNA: TGTGCCAGCAGACTTATTTCCTCTGGAAACACCATATATTTT.

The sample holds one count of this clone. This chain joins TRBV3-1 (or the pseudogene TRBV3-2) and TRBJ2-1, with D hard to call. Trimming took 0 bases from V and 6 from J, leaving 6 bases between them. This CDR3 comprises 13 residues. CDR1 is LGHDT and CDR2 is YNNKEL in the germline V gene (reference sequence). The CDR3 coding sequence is TGTGCCAGCAGCCAAGATTGGGGCAATGAGCAGTTCTTC. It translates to CASSQDWGNEQFF.

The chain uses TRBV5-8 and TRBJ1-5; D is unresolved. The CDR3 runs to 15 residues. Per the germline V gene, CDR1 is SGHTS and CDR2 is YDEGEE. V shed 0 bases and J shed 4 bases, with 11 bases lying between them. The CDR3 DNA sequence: TGTGCCAGCAGCTTGGTCCCAGATCGGAATCAGCCCCAGCATTTT. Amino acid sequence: CASSLVPDRNQPQHF.

CDR3 in amino acids: CATERSGRMMNEQFF. The CDR3 coding sequence is TGTGCCACCGAACGCTCGGGCAGGATGATGAATGAGCAGTTCTTC. This chain uses TRBV6-5 with TRBJ2-1; no clear D. The CDR3 spans 15 residues. Between the trimmed V and J ends, which lost 10 bases and 7 bases, there was a span of 23 bases. Germline CDR1 is MNHEY and CDR2 is SVGAGI.

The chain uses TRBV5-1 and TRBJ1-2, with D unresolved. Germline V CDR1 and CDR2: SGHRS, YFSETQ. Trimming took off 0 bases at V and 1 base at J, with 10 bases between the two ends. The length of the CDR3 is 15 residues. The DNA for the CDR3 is TGCGCCAGCAGCTTGGATGGACGGGGTAACTATGGCTACACCTTC. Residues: CASSLDGRGNYGYTF.

The CDR3 is CASTTSDYNEQFF. For the CDR3, the DNA is TGTGCCAGCACAACTAGCGACTACAATGAGCAGTTCTTC. The V and J genes are TRBV2 and TRBJ2-1; 7 nucleotides align to TRBD2. In germline, CDR1 is SNHLY, CDR2 FYNNEI. The CDR3 spans 13 residues. Trimming removed 7 bases from V and 3 bases from J; junction bases left unmatched: 3.

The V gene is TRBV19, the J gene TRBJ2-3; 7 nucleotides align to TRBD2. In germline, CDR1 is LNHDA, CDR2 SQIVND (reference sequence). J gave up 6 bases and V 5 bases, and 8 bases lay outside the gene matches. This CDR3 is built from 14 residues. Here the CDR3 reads CASSLTSSGDTQYF. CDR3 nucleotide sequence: TGTGCCAGTAGTCTGACTAGCTCAGGTGATACGCAGTATTTT.

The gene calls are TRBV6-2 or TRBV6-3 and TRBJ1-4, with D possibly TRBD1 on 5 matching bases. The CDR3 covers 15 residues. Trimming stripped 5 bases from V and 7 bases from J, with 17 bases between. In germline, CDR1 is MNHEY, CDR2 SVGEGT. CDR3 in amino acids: CASSGRDVAGEKLFF. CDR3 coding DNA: TGTGCCAGCAGTGGGAGGGACGTCGCGGGTGAAAAACTGTTTTTT.

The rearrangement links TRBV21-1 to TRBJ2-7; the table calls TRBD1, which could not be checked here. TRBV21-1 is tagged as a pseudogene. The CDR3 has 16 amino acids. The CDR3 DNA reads TGTGCCAGCAGCAAATGGGGCGGGGACAGCCTCTACGAGCAGTACTTC. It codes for CASSKWGGDSLYEQYF.

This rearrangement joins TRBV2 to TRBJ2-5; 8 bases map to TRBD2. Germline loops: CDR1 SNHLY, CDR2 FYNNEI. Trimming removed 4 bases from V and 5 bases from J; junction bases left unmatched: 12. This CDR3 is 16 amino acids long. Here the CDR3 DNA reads TGTGCCAGCAGTGTACTAGCGGCAGAGGGAAGGGAGACCCAGTACTTC. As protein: CASSVLAAEGRETQYF.

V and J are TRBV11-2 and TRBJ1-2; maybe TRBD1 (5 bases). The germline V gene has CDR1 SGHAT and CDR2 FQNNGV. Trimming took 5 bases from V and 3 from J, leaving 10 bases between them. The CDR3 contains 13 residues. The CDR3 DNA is TGTGCCAGCAGCCCAGGGCTGGACTATGGCTACACCTTC. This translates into CASSPGLDYGYTF.